Shown below are 3 T cell receptor beta chains from a single sample sequenced in a study of cytomegalovirus exposure and HLA in healthy donors. Profiling relied on immunoSEQ multiplex PCR, and the TCRdb table lists in-frame clones only, not all of them. The sample includes over 250,000 clones, 80% to 90% seen only once; the top ten take roughly 1%. The sequenced material came from PBMCs. These receptors originate from a woman aged 18-30 years in good health and CMV-seronegative.

CDR3 bases: TGTGCCAGCAGTGTCACAGGGGTCTACGAGCAGTACTTC. It yields the protein CASSVTGVYEQYF. The genes are TRBV25-1 and TRBJ2-7; TRBD1 matches at 7 bases. The germline gives CDR1 MGHDK, CDR2 SYGVNS. Trimming at V came to 4 bases and at J to 3 bases, leaving 3 bases not matched to a gene. The CDR3 has 13 residues.

This chain uses TRBV11-2 with TRBJ2-7, with D perhaps TRBD1 (5 bases). This CDR3 contains 16 residues. V was cut by 5 bases and J by 1 base, with 18 bases left in between. The V gene's germline CDR1 is SGHAT and CDR2 FQNNGV. CDR3 protein: CASSDLDMADSYEQYF. Written as DNA, the CDR3 is TGTGCCAGCAGCGATTTGGACATGGCGGATTCCTACGAGCAGTACTTC. The whole variable domain, filled in from reference TRBV11-2 and TRBJ2-7, reads EAGVAQSPRYKIIEKRQSVAFWCNPISGHATLYWYQQILGQGPKLLIQFQNNGVVDDSQLPKDRFSAERLKGVDSTLKIQPAKLEDSAVYLCASSDLDMADSYEQYFGPGTRLTVT.

In its sample, this clone was seen once. This chain links TRBV7-2 with TRBJ2-1; the D gene is possibly TRBD2 (6 bases). There are 17 residues in the CDR3. Per the germline V gene, CDR1 is SGHTA and CDR2 is FQGNSA. V was cut by 5 bases and J by 0 bases, with 17 bases left in between. This CDR3 is CASSPRLVLSSYNEQFF. In nucleotides, the CDR3 is TGTGCCAGCAGCCCCAGACTAGTCCTGAGCTCCTACAATGAGCAGTTCTTC.